This entry lists 4 T cell receptor beta chains sequenced from one sample in a study of regulatory T cells in long-lasting Graves disease. Time point meaning: newly diagnosed GD, antithyroid drugs for less than 3 months. Extracted RNA from PBMCs served as the source of the TCR library. Arm-PCR of CDR3 regions with iRepertoire HTBI primers generated TCR beta libraries. Via MiXCR, TCRdb re-called the multiplex PCR reads, giving one row per CDR3 protein. Of about 540,000 distinct CDR3 sequences in the sample, around an eighth are singletons; the top ten hold roughly 9.7%. These data are also associated with another study on T cells in Graves' hyperthyroidism and ophthalmopathy.

The sample in question was peripheral blood mononuclear cells (PBMCs), obtained at new diagnosis, from a patient treated with antithyroid drugs. The receptors shown here come from a man aged 25 to 40 with Graves disease.

Details on this clonotype: It may be a read error: a sequence one base away is much more abundant. The rearrangement links TRBV7-9 to TRBJ2-3; tentatively, D is TRBD2 (5 bases). CDR3 size: 16 residues. CDR1 is SEHNR, CDR2 FQNEAQ, per germline (reference sequence). CDR3 sequence reads: CASSLSRAPGTDTRYF. CDR3 DNA: TGTGCCAGCAGCTTATCGAGGGCCCCGGGCACAGATACGCGGTATTTT.

This clonotype has just a few counts. The V gene is TRBV29-1, the J gene TRBJ2-1; D is ambiguous. Germline CDR1 reads SQVTM; CDR2 reads ANQGSEA. V was cut by 4 bases and J by 10 bases, with 17 bases left in between. The CDR3 has 13 amino acids. Here the CDR3 DNA reads TGCAGCGTTGGTGGGTCTCCCCGCGTCGAGCAGTTCTTC. The encoded protein is CSVGGSPRVEQFF.

In its sample, this clonotype was seen many times. V usage is TRBV12-5 and J usage is TRBJ2-5, with no clear D. Germline V gene sequence: CDR1 LGHNT, CDR2 FRNRAP. V lost 3 bases, J lost 1 base, and 0 bases lay in between. The CDR3 has 11 residues. The chain's CDR3 is CASGFQETQYF. The CDR3 DNA sequence: TGTGCTAGTGGTTTCCAAGAGACCCAGTACTTC.

In its sample, this clonotype was seen many times. The J gene is TRBJ2-7, the V gene TRBV5-6; D call uncertain. CDR3 length equals 13 residues. Germline CDR1 is SGHDT and CDR2 is YYEEEE. V was pared by 1 base and J by 3 bases, with 8 bases between. The CDR3 DNA is TGTGCCAGCAGCTTGTACCATAACTACGAGCAGTACTTC. Amino acids: CASSLYHNYEQYF.